The 11 T cell receptor beta chains below come from one sample, sequenced in a study of blood T cell repertoires in COVID-19. Assay used: immunoSEQ multiplex PCR; TCRdb lists only in-frame clones, some missing. Of some 40,000 clones in the sample, roughly nine tenths were seen once. The sequencing input was peripheral blood. These receptors were obtained from a woman aged 25 to 45 in a cohort sampled during active COVID-19.

The V gene is TRBV7-8, the J gene TRBJ2-7; D is possibly TRBD1 (6 bases). Per the germline V gene, CDR1 is SGHVS and CDR2 is FQNEAQ. The CDR3 runs 14 residues. Trimming took 3 bases from V and 0 from J, leaving 9 bases between them. Here the CDR3 DNA reads TGTGCCAGCAGCTTTACGGACAGCTCCTACGAGCAGTACTTC. It encodes CASSFTDSSYEQYF.

CDR3 nucleotide sequence: TGCGCCAGCAGCCCAGGACTCGAGCAGTACTTC. It codes for CASSPGLEQYF. This rearrangement joins TRBV5-1 to TRBJ2-7; TRBD2 is a possible D gene (5 bases). CDR1 and CDR2 from the germline V gene are SGHRS and YFSETQ. CDR3 length: 11 amino acids. The V gene lost 4 bases and the J gene lost 6 bases, with 8 bases spanning the gap.

The V call is TRBV5-1, the J call TRBJ2-7; D possibly corresponds to TRBD1 (6 bases). The germline V gene has CDR1 SGHRS and CDR2 YFSETQ. The CDR3 sequence is 17 residues long. The V gene lost 0 bases and the J gene lost 2 bases, with 18 bases spanning the gap. The CDR3 sequence: CASSLGLTGIRPYEQYF. CDR3 in DNA: TGCGCCAGCAGCTTGGGGCTCACAGGGATAAGGCCCTACGAGCAGTACTTC.

The chain links TRBV27 to TRBJ1-6; unclear D gene. Germline V gene sequence: CDR1 MNHEY, CDR2 SMNVEV (reference sequence). V lost 1 base, J lost 13 bases, and 11 bases lay in between. The CDR3 sequence is 13 residues long. The CDR3 DNA sequence: TGTGCCAGCAGTTTATTAGAACGTAAGCCCCTCCACTTT. Encoded protein: CASSLLERKPLHF.

The gene calls are TRBV11-2 and TRBJ2-5, with unresolved D. The germline V gene encodes CDR1 SGHAT and CDR2 FQNNGV. With 3 bases removed from V and 1 base from J, the gap between germline ends came to 18 bases. The CDR3 totals 17 residues. The chain's CDR3 is CASSFPPVGTFQETQYF. As DNA, the CDR3 is TGTGCCAGCAGCTTTCCCCCGGTCGGTACCTTCCAAGAGACCCAGTACTTC. Together with reference TRBV11-2 and TRBJ2-5, the CDR3 gives the full variable domain: EAGVAQSPRYKIIEKRQSVAFWCNPISGHATLYWYQQILGQGPKLLIQFQNNGVVDDSQLPKDRFSAERLKGVDSTLKIQPAKLEDSAVYLCASSFPPVGTFQETQYFGPGTRLLVL.

Details on this clone: The identical CDR3 is also encoded by other nucleotide sequences in the sample. The chain combines TRBV19 with TRBJ1-5, with D hard to call. The CDR3 spans 13 residues. V was shortened by 3 bases and J by 4 bases, with 7 bases between the two germline ends. CDR1 is LNHDA and CDR2 is SQIVND in the germline V gene (reference sequence). CDR3 sequence: CASSISGNQPQHF. The CDR3 coding sequence is TGTGCCAGTAGTATCTCGGGAAATCAGCCCCAGCATTTT.

This chain joins TRBV4-3 and TRBJ2-1; 9 bases fit TRBD2. The CDR3 contains 16 residues. Germline-derived CDR1 and CDR2 are LGHNA and YSLEER. J lost 10 bases, V lost 0 bases, and 10 bases had no gene match. This chain's CDR3 is CASSQEPGLAAPEQFF. In DNA, the CDR3 is TGCGCCAGCAGCCAAGAACCGGGACTAGCAGCTCCAGAGCAGTTCTTC.

V is TRBV27 and J is TRBJ1-5, with 8 bases aligning to TRBD1. Germline values: CDR1 MNHEY, CDR2 SMNVEV (reference sequence). The CDR3 is 15 amino acids. V dropped 6 bases and J dropped 6; count of bases not matched to a gene: 10. In DNA form, the CDR3 reads TGTGCCAGCAGACGGACAGGGAATAACGGTCAGCCCCAGCATTTT. It encodes CASRRTGNNGQPQHF.

The chain uses TRBV11-3 and TRBJ2-3; 7 nucleotides align to TRBD2. Germline CDR1 SGHNT, CDR2 YENEEA. V lost 3 bases to trimming and J lost 4 bases; unmatched junction nucleotides: 7. CDR3 length equals 15 residues. CDR3 DNA: TGTGCCAGCAGCTTGGGGGTAGCGGGTTCAGATACGCAGTATTTT. Amino acid sequence: CASSLGVAGSDTQYF.

Sample share makes this clone medium-sized. This CDR3 is CASSNRDRGNSPLHF. CDR3 DNA sequence: TGTGCCAGCAGCAACCGGGACAGGGGGAATTCACCCCTCCACTTT. The chain has TRBV9 and TRBJ1-6; TRBD1 matches at 11 bases. CDR1 and CDR2 from the germline V gene are SGDLS and YYNGEE. This CDR3 has 15 amino acids. Losses at the gene ends were 4 bases for V and 7 bases for J; bases not matched to a gene: 4.

The genes are TRBV6-2 or TRBV6-3 and TRBJ2-7; no clear D gene. Germline-derived CDR1 and CDR2 are MNHEY and SVGEGT. There are 13 residues in the CDR3. V was cut by 0 bases and J by 3 bases, with 6 bases left in between. In nucleotides, the CDR3 is TGTGCCAGCAGTTACTCTAGTTTCTACGAGCAGTACTTC. Translated, it gives CASSYSSFYEQYF.